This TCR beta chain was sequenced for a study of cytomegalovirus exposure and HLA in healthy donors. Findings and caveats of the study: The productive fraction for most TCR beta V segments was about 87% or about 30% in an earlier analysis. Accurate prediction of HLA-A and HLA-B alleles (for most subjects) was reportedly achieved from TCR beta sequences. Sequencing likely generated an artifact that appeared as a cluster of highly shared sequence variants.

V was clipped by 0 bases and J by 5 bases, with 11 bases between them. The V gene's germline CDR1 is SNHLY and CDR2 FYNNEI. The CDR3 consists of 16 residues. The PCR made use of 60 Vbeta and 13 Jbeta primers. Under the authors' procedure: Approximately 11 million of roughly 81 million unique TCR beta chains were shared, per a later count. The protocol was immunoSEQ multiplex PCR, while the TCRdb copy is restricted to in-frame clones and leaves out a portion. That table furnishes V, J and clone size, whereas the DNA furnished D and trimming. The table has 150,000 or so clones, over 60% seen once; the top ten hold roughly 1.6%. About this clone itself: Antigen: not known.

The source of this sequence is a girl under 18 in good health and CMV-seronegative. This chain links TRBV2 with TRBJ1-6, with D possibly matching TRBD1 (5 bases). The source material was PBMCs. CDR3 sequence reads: CASSEAWKGDNSPLHF. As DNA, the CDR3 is TGTGCCAGCAGTGAAGCTTGGAAAGGGGATAATTCACCCCTCCACTTT.